This T cell receptor beta chain was recorded in a study of identical twins. V lost 0 bases, J lost 8 bases, and 7 bases lay in between. The CDR3 length is 12 residues. The table lists this clonotype with a few counts. One entry per CDR3 protein, called by TCRdb with MiXCR from the 5' RACE reads. Of 1.5 million to 2 million distinct CDR3 sequences in the sample, 25% to 35% were seen once. All donors were healthy Caucasians. This chain joins TRBV12-3 or TRBV12-4 and TRBJ1-2; D remains ambiguous. The TCR sequence derives from a newborn girl in good health. The sequenced sample consisted of cord blood. The CDR3 is CASSLAVAGYTF. As DNA, the CDR3 is TGTGCCAGCAGTTTAGCGGTGGCAGGCTACACCTTC.